This is a list of T cell receptor beta chains from one sample in a study of cytomegalovirus exposure and HLA in healthy donors. The method was immunoSEQ multiplex PCR; TCRdb's version includes in-frame clones alone and lacks a portion of them. The sample includes around 140,000 clones, over 75% of them seen just once. The sequencing input was PBMCs. The receptors come from a man aged 50 to 59 in good health and CMV-seronegative. The CDR3 runs from the conserved cysteine through the conserved F or W. D genes are given only for firm matches. Clone size is stated in some rows and not others, as once, few, many or a class when expanded.

CASSVGDNQPQHF,TGTGCCAGCAGTGTAGGGGACAATCAGCCCCAGCATTTT,NA,NA,TRBJ1-5,TRBV25-1
CASSMVGLAGGYEQYF,TGTGCCAGTAGTATGGTGGGACTAGCGGGAGGTTACGAGCAGTACTTC,TRBD2,NA,TRBJ2-7,TRBV19
CASRVSGASSYEQYF,TGTGCCAGCAGGGTTAGCGGGGCCAGCTCCTACGAGCAGTACTTC,TRBD2,NA,TRBJ2-7,TRBV5-5
CASSKQQGRVGEQYF,TGTGCCAGCAGTAAACAACAGGGTAGGGTTGGGGAGCAGTACTTC,NA,NA,TRBJ2-7,TRBV27
CASSSGTVIYNTEAFF,TGTGCCAGCAGTTCTGGGACAGTCATATACAACACTGAAGCTTTCTTT,TRBD1,once,TRBJ1-1,TRBV28
CASSSLASGITDTQYF,TGTGCCAGCAGTTCCCTAGCGTCTGGGATTACAGATACGCAGTATTTT,NA,NA,TRBJ2-3,TRBV2
CASRGQINEKLFF,TGCGCCAGCAGGGGACAGATTAATGAAAAACTGTTTTTT,TRBD1,NA,TRBJ1-4,TRBV5-1
CASSRRQVVTEAFF,TGTGCCAGCAGTCGCCGTCAGGTTGTCACTGAAGCTTTCTTT,NA,once,TRBJ1-1,TRBV27
CSVEDGPVGEEAFF,TGCAGCGTTGAAGATGGCCCCGTCGGAGAGGAAGCTTTCTTT,NA,NA,TRBJ1-1,TRBV29-1
CASSARLAGYAFTDTQYF,TGTGCCAGCAGCGCGAGACTAGCGGGTTACGCCTTCACAGATACGCAGTATTTT,TRBD2,NA,TRBJ2-3,TRBV9
CASRPTSGGAVWNEQFF,TGTGCCAGCAGACCTACTAGCGGGGGGGCGGTTTGGAATGAGCAGTTCTTC,TRBD2,NA,TRBJ2-1,TRBV7-2
CASSPQGVYEQYF,TGTGCCAGCAGTCCCCAGGGGGTCTACGAGCAGTACTTC,TRBD1,few,TRBJ2-7,TRBV6-5
CASSTAQGKKETQYF,TGTGCCAGCAGCACCGCACAGGGAAAGAAAGAGACCCAGTACTTC,NA,NA,TRBJ2-5,TRBV11-1
CSARRGGEQYF,TGCAGTGCTAGAAGGGGGGGGGAGCAGTACTTC,NA,NA,TRBJ2-7,TRBV20-1
CASSLQGPRINEKLFF,TGCGCCAGCAGCTTGCAGGGGCCGAGAATAAATGAAAAACTGTTTTTT,NA,NA,TRBJ1-4,TRBV5-1
CASSQEGQGASREQYF,TGCGCCAGCAGCCAAGAGGGACAGGGGGCTTCTCGCGAGCAGTACTTC,TRBD1,NA,TRBJ2-7,TRBV4-1
CASGLVNGGTYNEQFF,TGTGCTAGTGGTTTGGTAAACGGGGGGACCTACAATGAGCAGTTCTTC,TRBD2,NA,TRBJ2-1,TRBV12-5